The rows below give T cell receptor beta chains drawn from one sample of a study of vaccination effects on CD4 cells after COVID-19. These receptors' antigens are unknown. Measured with immunoSEQ multiplex PCR; TCRdb has only the in-frame clones, and not every one. The data contain tens of thousands of clones, 75% to 85% of them singletons. The sample was CD4+ T cells from PBMCs cultured with SARS-CoV-2 spike peptides, taken after COVID-19 vaccination. Receptors were obtained from a human donor who received a COVID-19 vaccine. Some clones in this sample may be carry-over from other donors' samples. Both conserved end residues are part of each CDR3. Fields, in order: V gene, D gene, clone size, J gene, CDR3 protein, CDR3 DNA. The D gene is left open where the match is weak. Size tells how often a clone was seen (once, few, many) or the class of an expanded clone, and some rows leave it out.

TRBV12-3/TRBV12-4	.	medium-sized	TRBJ2-5	CASTGGETQYF	TGTGCCAGCACCGGTGGGGAGACCCAGTACTTC
TRBV5-4	.	.	TRBJ1-2	CASSSAGGEYGYTF	TGTGCCAGCAGCTCCGCCGGGGGAGAGTATGGCTACACCTTC
TRBV6-2/TRBV6-3	TRBD1	.	TRBJ1-2	CASSFATGGNGYTF	TGTGCCAGCAGCTTCGCGACAGGGGGTAATGGCTACACCTTC
TRBV24-1	.	few	TRBJ2-2	CATSDQRVTGGELFF	TGTGCCACCAGTGATCAAAGAGTCACGGGCGGGGAGCTGTTTTTT
TRBV19	.	few	TRBJ1-1	CASSNRVEAFF	TGTGCCAGTAGCAACAGGGTTGAAGCTTTCTTT
TRBV30	.	few	TRBJ1-1	CAWILMNTEAFF	TGTGCCTGGATATTAATGAACACTGAAGCTTTCTTT
TRBV18	.	.	TRBJ2-1	CASSPVSEQFF	TGTGCCAGCTCACCTGTTAGTGAGCAGTTCTTC
TRBV3-1/TRBV3-2	TRBD2	.	TRBJ2-5	CASSQDGGLAGGIRETQYF	TGTGCCAGCAGCCAAGATGGCGGACTAGCGGGGGGGATTCGGGAGACCCAGTACTTC
TRBV18	.	.	TRBJ1-2	CASSRVTEGYTF	TGTGCCAGCTCACGCGTCACTGAGGGCTACACCTTC
TRBV6-4	.	.	TRBJ1-1	CASSVQVNTEAFF	TGTGCCAGCAGTGTACAGGTAAACACTGAAGCTTTCTTT
TRBV2	.	.	TRBJ1-5	CASNVGNSNQPQHF	TGTGCCAGCAATGTCGGAAATAGCAATCAGCCCCAGCATTTT